This T cell receptor (beta chain) was sequenced during a study of blood T cell repertoires in COVID-19. Whole-study context: Material from acute and convalescent COVID-19 was sourced from the United States, Italy and Spain. From T cells, B-cell-depleted T cells, or PBMCs came the material, which was cDNA or gDNA.

The CDR3 runs 13 residues. The germline CDR1 and CDR2 sequences are SGHAT and FQDESV (reference sequence). V lost 5 bases to trimming and J lost 4 bases, with 11 bases between them. How the authors handled the data: Quantification of nucleated cells was approximated via reference gene primer amplification. The assay was immunoSEQ multiplex PCR, and TCRdb's table has in-frame clones only and misses some. That table gives V, J and clone size, and the DNA gave D and trimming. The table includes some 130,000 clones, around four fifths detected once. The origin of this receptor is a man in his sixties who had recovered from COVID-19. Sequencing input: peripheral blood. The V and J genes are TRBV11-1 and TRBJ1-1; the D is unclear. The DNA for the CDR3 is TGTGCCAGCAGCCCTGAGGGTTTCACTGAAGCTTTCTTT. Amino acids: CASSPEGFTEAFF.